The rows below give T cell receptor beta chains drawn from one sample of a study of blood T cell repertoires in COVID-19. The table came from immunoSEQ multiplex PCR; TCRdb's copy has only in-frame clones and leaves some out. The sample includes roughly 250,000 clones, approximately 90% seen only once; the top ten take around 1.3%. Sample: PBMCs or T cells enriched from blood (not recorded which). These receptors all come from a woman between 40 and 50 years old with acute COVID-19. Both conserved end residues are part of each CDR3. The D gene is left open where the match is weak. Size values are once, few and many counts, or a class for expanded clones, and some rows have none.

clone size,J gene,V gene,D gene,CDR3 DNA,CDR3 protein
-,TRBJ2-1,TRBV15,TRBD2,TGTGCCACCAGCAGAGATTCGACCCTATCGACTAGCGGGAGAGGCGATGAGCAGTTCTTC,CATSRDSTLSTSGRGDEQFF
-,TRBJ2-1,TRBV12-3/TRBV12-4,-,TGTGCCAGCAGTTTAGCGGAGGAGGATGAGCAGTTCTTC,CASSLAEEDEQFF
-,TRBJ2-3,TRBV18,-,TGTGCCAGCTCACCACTGTCAATTACTAGCACAGATACGCAGTATTTT,CASSPLSITSTDTQYF
few,TRBJ2-7,TRBV2,TRBD1,TGTGCCAGCACGGGTGAGGACAGGGGAGGCGAGCAGTACTTC,CASTGEDRGGEQYF
-,TRBJ2-5,TRBV4-1,-,TGCGCCAGCAGCCTTGGCCTCGGACAACTCCAAGAGACCCAGTACTTC,CASSLGLGQLQETQYF
many,TRBJ2-7,TRBV4-2,TRBD1,TGTGCCAGCAGCCAACAACGCCCGGGACAGGGGGCAAGTCATGCCTACGAGCAGTACTTC,CASSQQRPGQGASHAYEQYF
once,TRBJ1-1,TRBV6-2/TRBV6-3,TRBD1,TGTGCCAGCAGCCGCACGACAGGGGGCACTGAAGCTTTCTTT,CASSRTTGGTEAFF
-,TRBJ2-6,TRBV7-8,TRBD1,TGTGCCAGCAGCTTACTGACAGGGGGCTTTTCTGGGGCCAACGTCCTGACTTTC,CASSLLTGGFSGANVLTF
-,TRBJ2-7,TRBV9,TRBD2,TGTGCCAGCAGCCCCCGGGACTACCCCTCCTACGAGCAGTACTTC,CASSPRDYPSYEQYF
-,TRBJ1-5,TRBV19,TRBD1,TGTGCCAGTAGTATTGGAGCGACCGGGACAGTATATAGCAATCAGCCCCAGCATTTT,CASSIGATGTVYSNQPQHF
-,TRBJ1-2,TRBV18,TRBD1,TGTGCCAGCTCACCCGGACAGGGGAGGTTGGGCTACACCTTC,CASSPGQGRLGYTF
-,TRBJ2-1,TRBV27,TRBD2,TGTGCCAGCAGTCGTTCAGCTAGCGGGAGACACAATGAGCAGTTCTTC,CASSRSASGRHNEQFF
-,TRBJ2-7,TRBV28,TRBD1,TGTGCCAGCAGTTTATGGCAGGGGGCAGGCGAGCAGTACTTC,CASSLWQGAGEQYF
-,TRBJ2-1,TRBV24-1,TRBD2,TGTGCCACCAGTGATCCCACAGCGGGAGACAATGAGCAGTTCTTC,CATSDPTAGDNEQFF
-,TRBJ2-1,TRBV2,TRBD2,TGTGCCAGCAGTTGGACTAGCGGGAAAAATGAGCAGTTCTTC,CASSWTSGKNEQFF
few,TRBJ2-7,TRBV7-9,-,TGTGCCAGCAGCTTCGCCGGAGCCTACGAGCAGTACTTC,CASSFAGAYEQYF
few,TRBJ1-1,TRBV27,-,TGTGCCAGCAGTTGGGGGGGAGGGAACACTGAAGCTTTCTTT,CASSWGGGNTEAFF
-,TRBJ2-3,TRBV11-3,TRBD1,TGTGCCAGCAGCTTAGCGGCGACAGGGGACGGCACAGATACGCAGTATTTT,CASSLAATGDGTDTQYF
-,TRBJ1-2,TRBV9,-,TGTGCCAGCAGCAAAACAGCCTTCCCAAACTATGGCTACACCTTC,CASSKTAFPNYGYTF
-,TRBJ1-4,TRBV28,-,TGTGCCAGTTATTCAAGCCGAAAACTGTTTTTT,CASYSSRKLFF
once,TRBJ2-1,TRBV12-5,TRBD1,TGTGCTAGTGGTTCACCGGGACAGGTATACAATGAGCAGTTCTTC,CASGSPGQVYNEQFF
once,TRBJ2-1,TRBV7-8,-,TGTGCCAGCAGCTTAGGGGGCGCTAGGAGCTCCTACAATGAGCAGTTCTTC,CASSLGGARSSYNEQFF
-,TRBJ2-7,TRBV6-5,TRBD2,TGTGCCAGCTTTGGCGGGAGAAACGAGCAGTACTTC,CASFGGRNEQYF
-,TRBJ1-2,TRBV30,-,TGTGCCTGGAGTGTAAATGGCCGACGGAGCCTCTATGGCTACACCTTC,CAWSVNGRRSLYGYTF
-,TRBJ2-1,TRBV5-1,-,TGCGCCAGCAGAGGGGTAACGGGGGAGAATGAGCAGTTCTTC,CASRGVTGENEQFF
-,TRBJ2-7,TRBV28,TRBD1,TGTGCCAGCAGTTTGTCAGGACAGGGTATTTACGAGCAGTACTTC,CASSLSGQGIYEQYF
-,TRBJ2-1,TRBV25-1,TRBD2,TGTGCCAGCGCAGGGACTAGCGGGAACTTCCTCTCCTACAATGAGCAGTTCTTC,CASAGTSGNFLSYNEQFF
-,TRBJ2-7,TRBV7-9,-,TGTGCCAGCAGCAATTCCCCAGGGGTTAGGGGCTACGAGCAGTACTTC,CASSNSPGVRGYEQYF
-,TRBJ2-3,TRBV5-4,-,TGTGCCAGCAGCTTGGAGGCAGGGAGGGATACGCAGTATTTT,CASSLEAGRDTQYF
-,TRBJ1-3,TRBV29-1,-,TGCAGCATCAACCGGGGAAACACCATATATTTT,CSINRGNTIYF
-,TRBJ1-6,TRBV3-1/TRBV3-2,-,TGTGCCAGCAGCCAAGTCGCTAGAGGGTCCTATAATTCACCCCTCCACTTT,CASSQVARGSYNSPLHF
once,TRBJ2-7,TRBV18,-,TGTGCCAGCTCACCACTGCGGGCCAGCAGCTCCTACGAGCAGTACTTC,CASSPLRASSSYEQYF
once,TRBJ1-1,TRBV6-5,-,TGTGCCAGCAGTCAAAGTCGGGTGAACACTGAAGCTTTCTTT,CASSQSRVNTEAFF
-,TRBJ2-7,TRBV7-9,TRBD2,TGTGCCAGCAGCCTCTCGATAGCGGGAGAAGGGGAGCAGTACTTC,CASSLSIAGEGEQYF
-,TRBJ1-4,TRBV24-1,-,TGTGCCACCAGTGATCGAGGCGTGACTAATGAAAAACTGTTTTTT,CATSDRGVTNEKLFF
-,TRBJ2-3,TRBV6-5,TRBD2,TGTGCCAGCAGTTGGGTAGCGGGAGACACAGATACGCAGTATTTT,CASSWVAGDTDTQYF
-,TRBJ2-1,TRBV7-2,TRBD2,TGTGCCAGCAGCTTAGGACTAGCGGATTACAATGAGCAGTTCTTC,CASSLGLADYNEQFF
once,TRBJ2-7,TRBV6-5,TRBD1,TGTGCCAGCAGAATACAGGGGGCCGCAGTCTACGAGCAGTACTTC,CASRIQGAAVYEQYF
-,TRBJ2-5,TRBV12-5,TRBD2,TGTGCTAGTGGTTTATTGGCGGGAGGGCCGAGGGAGACCCAGTACTTC,CASGLLAGGPRETQYF
-,TRBJ2-3,TRBV4-3,TRBD2,TGCGCCAGCAGCCAAAACCCCCAGCGCGGGAGGCCCGGCACAGATACGCAGTATTTT,CASSQNPQRGRPGTDTQYF
-,TRBJ2-3,TRBV5-1,-,TGCGCCAGCAGTCCGGAGGGCCAACCTACAGATACGCAGTATTTT,CASSPEGQPTDTQYF